What follows describes a single T cell receptor (beta chain). Its target is unknown. The data derive from a study of cytomegalovirus exposure and HLA in healthy donors. Whole-study findings and limits: The presence/absence work took it that sequencing depth was about the same across donors. With later analysis, a missense DCLRE1C variant became linked to TCR beta V- and J-gene trimming.

PCR involved 60 Vbeta and 13 Jbeta primers. The table came from immunoSEQ multiplex PCR; TCRdb's copy has only in-frame clones and leaves some out. This sample has around 160,000 clones, with 79% found just once. Germline CDR1 reads SNHLY; CDR2 reads FYNNEI. The CDR3 is made up of 13 amino acids. The trim removed 8 bases at V and 6 bases at J, leaving 6 bases unmatched. The V gene is TRBV2, the J gene TRBJ2-2, with 7 bases that match TRBD1. This TCR was sampled from a woman aged 40 to 50 in good health and CMV-seropositive. The sample was PBMCs. CDR3 in DNA: TGTGCCAGCCGACAGGGTGAGGCCGGGGAGCTGTTTTTT. Amino acids: CASRQGEAGELFF.